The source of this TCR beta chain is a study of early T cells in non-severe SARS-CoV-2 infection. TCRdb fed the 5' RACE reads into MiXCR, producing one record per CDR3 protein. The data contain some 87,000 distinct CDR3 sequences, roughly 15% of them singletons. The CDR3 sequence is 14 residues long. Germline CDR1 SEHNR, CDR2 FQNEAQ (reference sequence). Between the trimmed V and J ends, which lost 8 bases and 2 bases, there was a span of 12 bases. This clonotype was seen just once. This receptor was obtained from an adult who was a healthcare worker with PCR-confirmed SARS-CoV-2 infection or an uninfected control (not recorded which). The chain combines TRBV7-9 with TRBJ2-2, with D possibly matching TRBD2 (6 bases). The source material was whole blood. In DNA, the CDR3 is TGTGCCAGCCCCGGGGGATTAAACACCGGGGAGCTGTTTTTT. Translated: CASPGGLNTGELFF.